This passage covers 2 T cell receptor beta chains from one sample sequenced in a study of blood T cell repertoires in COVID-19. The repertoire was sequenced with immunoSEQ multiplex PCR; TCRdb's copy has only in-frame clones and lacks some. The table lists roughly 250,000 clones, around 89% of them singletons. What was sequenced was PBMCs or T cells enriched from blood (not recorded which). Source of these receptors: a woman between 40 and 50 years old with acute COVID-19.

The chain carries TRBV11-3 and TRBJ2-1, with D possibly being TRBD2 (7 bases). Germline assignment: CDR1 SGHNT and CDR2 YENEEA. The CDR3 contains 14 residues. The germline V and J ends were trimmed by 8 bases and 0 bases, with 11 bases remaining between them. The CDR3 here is CASLRGGSYNEQFF. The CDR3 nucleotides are TGTGCCAGCCTAAGGGGGGGCTCCTACAATGAGCAGTTCTTC.

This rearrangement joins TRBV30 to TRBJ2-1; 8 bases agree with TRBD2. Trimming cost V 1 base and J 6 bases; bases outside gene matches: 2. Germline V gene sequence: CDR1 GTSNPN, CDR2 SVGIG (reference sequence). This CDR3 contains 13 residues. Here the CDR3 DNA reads TGTGCCTGGAGTGAAGGGACTAGCAATGAGCAGTTCTTC. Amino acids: CAWSEGTSNEQFF.